The clone carrying this TCR beta chain was counted ten times or more. No antigen is known for it. Within the sample, other DNA sequences also encode this same CDR3. The sequencing template was cDNA reverse transcribed from extracted RNA. The protocol was immunoSEQ multiplex PCR, while the TCRdb copy is restricted to in-frame clones and leaves out a portion. The sample carries fewer than 200,000 clones, around 64% recorded once. This entry belongs to a study of CD8+ T cells in alopecia areata. Study at large: For 6 to 18 months, tofacitinib was taken, and 6 months off drug followed. Findings and limits, study-wide: More clonal than normal scalp was lesional scalp, particularly alopecia totalis/universalis.

This TCR came from a human donor with alopecia areata. The sequencing used CD8+ T cells sorted from blood, collected at week 0.

The CDR3 sequence: CASSQVTGKYEQYF. In nucleotides, the CDR3 is TGCGCCAGCAGCCAAGTTACCGGGAAATACGAGCAGTACTTC. The V and J genes are TRBV4-1 and TRBJ2-7; D is possibly TRBD2 (5 bases). V lost 1 base and J 4 bases, leaving 11 bases between the germline ends. This CDR3 has 14 residues. CDR1 and CDR2 from the germline V gene are MGHRA and YSYEKL.